This T cell receptor (beta chain) emerged from a study of cytomegalovirus exposure and HLA in healthy donors listed by TCRdb under 2017. Describing the broader study: According to an earlier analysis of several hundred of the donors, 200 million or so T cells yielded roughly 100 million unique TCR beta sequences and roughly 280 Gb of sequence data. The number of donors typed differed by locus, with 629-630 for A, B, C, DRB1 and DQB1, 522 for DQA1, over 600 for DPA1, and approximately 470 for DPB1. Among almost 400 genotyped donors of the cohort, an average of approximately 240,000 unique TCR beta nucleotide sequences were sequenced per donor, around 18% of them non-productive. A later genetic analysis used genome-wide SNP genotypes for about 60% of the 666 donors, treating that subset as a discovery cohort. An early release covering 550 to 650 HLA-typed donors comprised roughly 300 gigabases of sequencing data and approximately 85 million unique TCR sequences. Donor age, sex, ethnicity and CMV serostatus were compiled alongside the repertoire data. A separate validation cohort of roughly 120 different subjects was used in addition to the 666-subject first cohort. The study combined high-throughput TCR immunosequencing, statistical association of individual TCRs with disease status, and machine learning to predict cytomegalovirus infection status. In a later analysis, previously published TCR beta repertoires from 550 to 750 donors were re-analyzed and high-resolution HLA genotyping was added so that TCR occurrence patterns could be studied. Rather than using new phenotypic data, the later analysis identified candidate immune exposures from TCR beta sequences and from how often those sequences occurred across donors. The study profiled the T cell repertoires of about 720 subjects by immunosequencing and related them to cytomegalovirus serostatus. In an earlier analysis of 500 to 650 of the donors, high-throughput TCR beta sequencing was used to judge whether each TCR beta V gene segment behaved as functional or pseudogenic. Of the roughly 390 genotyped donors, roughly 80% were placed in the genetic ancestry cluster associated with self-reported Caucasian donors. All discovery cohort repertoires had been generated on a single sequencing platform. A handful of DR-DQ haplotypes were treated as single units for association and clustering because of strong linkage in the cohort. The study aimed to test whether cataloging public T cell receptors could reveal signatures of past pathogen exposure. HLA typing covered class I and class II loci at four-digit resolution.

To prepare the library, the immunoSEQ multiplex PCR assay was applied. A mixture of 60 forward primers for TCR Vbeta segments and 13 reverse primers for TCR Jbeta segments was used in the multiplex PCR. A multiplex PCR assay on genomic DNA amplified the CDR3 region of rearranged TCR beta genes. The Illumina HiSeq System was used to sequence the amplified TCR beta libraries as 87-base-pair reads. In the original analysis: A later analysis tallied 75 million to 95 million unique TCR beta chains across the approximately 670 repertoires, and some 12 million of those chains were shared by two or more donors. A nearest-neighbor algorithm error-corrected the raw reads and collapsed the reads into unique sequences, merging closely related sequences to remove PCR and sequencing errors. To assign V, D and J gene segments, CDR3 sequences were aligned to IMGT reference sequences. For a sequence to be retained, a match of at least six nucleotides to both a V gene segment and a J gene segment was required. A rearrangement was called productive if the CDR3 had no stop codons and remained in frame with V and J, and every other rearrangement was called non-productive. Following IMGT convention, CDR3 was defined as the stretch from the second conserved V-encoded cysteine up to the conserved J-encoded phenylalanine. The earlier analysis of some 540 of the donors excluded any sequence lacking an unambiguous match to a single V gene segment. An earlier analysis of a few hundred of the donors classified V segments as functional when productive rearrangements were above 56.7% and as segregating when the standard deviation between donors was above 5%. To diagnose cytomegalovirus status from the catalog of TCR beta chain sequences, a statistical classification framework was built. V and J gene assignment, in a later analysis, came from comparing TCR nucleotide sequences with IMGT/GENE-DB human TR gene sequences. A later analysis assigned CDR3 sequences and most-parsimonious VDJ recombination scenarios with the TCRdist pipeline. In a later analysis, every TCR beta chain was defined by the combination of its CDR3 amino acid sequence and its V-gene family, and reads without a unique V-gene family were dropped. As a way to deal with suspected cross-contamination and a sequencing artifact, a later analysis dropped 500 to 700 nucleotide sequences that were highly shared and had low generation probability. For each public chain, a later analysis derived a clonal expansion index from normalized ranks of inferred template counts within each repertoire. In a later analysis, generation probabilities were computed using a VDJ recombination model fitted to out-of-frame rearrangements, and the results were checked against IGoR. In a later analysis, TCR-TCR, TCR-HLA and TCR-CMV co-occurrence was scored with hypergeometric tests, and a repertoire-size bias correction was applied to TCR pairs. False discovery rates were estimated in a later analysis by permuting HLA or CMV assignments 20 times. In a later analysis, co-occurring TCRs were grouped with DBSCAN, and TCRdist sequence similarity was added when clustering was performed within HLA-allele-positive subsets. Co-occurrence clustering excluded repertoires with fewer than 30,000 or more than 120,000 public chains, plus five with anomalous nucleotide sharing. The clones in this table, taken by TCRdb from immuneACCESS, are in-frame only. Not every clone is retained; where verified, under half of the shortfall comes from an unresolved V gene, and the cause of the rest is unknown. The V and J calls and clone size come from that table; D and trimming were worked out from the DNA. In this sample the table shows approximately 170,000 clones, roughly 73% of which occur a single time. About 3.4% of the sample lies in the top ten.

CDR1 SGHVS and CDR2 FNYEAQ were looked up in the germline V gene. Trimming costs V 0 bases and J 6 bases, and their ends lie 11 bases apart. From its cysteine to its phenylalanine, the CDR3 spans 14 amino acids. The DNA shown is the 42-base CDR3, in frame from base 1. Of note for this clone: Its antigen remains unidentified. The sample holds no much larger clone one base away, and base qualities are not on file.

General findings and caveats noted by the study authors: In a later analysis, 16,951 TCR beta sequences were associated with specific HLA alleles at a false discovery rate of 0.05. A further reported finding was that TCR beta sequences accurately predicted the HLA-A and HLA-B alleles for most subjects in the first cohort. Linkage disequilibrium might explain the correlated functional status among segregating V segments, but an unknown experimental factor could not be excluded. The authors suggested that the approach could potentially be generalized to other disease states and immunological phenotypes. The classifier was reported to diagnose cytomegalovirus status with high specificity and sensitivity in both the original and validation cohorts. Some IMGT-functional V segments, including TRBV6-2 and TRBV6-3, could not be told apart with the 87-base-pair reads, so those segments were excluded. In a later analysis, TCR association rates were found to vary across HLA loci, with the most associated TCRs seen for DRB1 alleles and the fewest for HLA-C alleles. Several of the top co-occurrence clusters appeared to be linked to parvovirus B19, influenza, CMV and Epstein-Barr virus, according to a later analysis. Broadly in line with IMGT annotations, most TCR beta V segments showed up in productive rearrangements about 87% or about 30% of the time in an earlier analysis of approximately 640 of the donors. Immune exposure information for the cohort was limited to CMV serostatus. In a later analysis, HLA-associated TCR beta chains showed more clonal expansion and lower generation probabilities than non-associated chains that were equally common. Because counts were too low, approximately 15 rarely observed V segments, including chromosome 9 orphons, were excluded from the earlier analysis of a few hundred of the donors. Most TCR sequences were seen in very few donors, while some public TCRs were found in many individuals. A total of about 150 TCR beta chains were listed by the study as associated with cytomegalovirus. In a later genetic analysis, a missense DCLRE1C variant was associated with V-gene and J-gene trimming of TCR beta chains, and the association was replicated in an independent cohort. The sequencing pipeline was judged likely to have produced a cluster of highly shared sequence variants as a technical artifact. Because HLA typing was unavailable for some donors at each locus, only the typed subset was used in association tests. Sequencing depth was assumed to be roughly uniform across donors in the presence/absence analyses, though that assumption may not hold. A later genetic analysis reported fewer N-insertions in productive TCRs among donors in an Asian-associated ancestry cluster than the roughly 640-donor mean. Most CMV-associated TCR beta chains appeared to be HLA-restricted in a later analysis, and the HLA associations seemed to be driven largely by CMV exposure. When HLA alleles, especially DR and DQ, strongly co-occurred, TCR associations were difficult to assign to individual alleles. In this cohort, only TCR beta chains were sequenced, and detectable features were limited by the absence of alpha or paired-chain data. In vitro tests confirmed that a few of the cytomegalovirus-associated TCR beta chains recognize cytomegalovirus antigens.

In total, over 600 healthy bone marrow donors made up the cohort. Cohort members were all nominally healthy when sampled, although unrecorded immune exposures were likely present. The donor tested CMV seronegative, placing the donor among the approximately 400 seronegative members of the cohort. Every donor gave a peripheral blood sample, and the peripheral blood mononuclear cells from that sample were used for TCR beta sequencing. The Qiagen DNeasy Blood Extraction Kit was used to extract genomic DNA from the blood cell samples. This TCR was recovered from a female donor in good health and CMV-seronegative. The specimen was PBMCs. This receptor chain uses TRBV7-6 and TRBJ1-1, and possibly TRBD1, on 6 matching bases. DNA sequence: TGTGCCAGCAGCTTAGCCGGGCCAGGGGCTGAAGCTTTCTTT. It is translated as CASSLAGPGAEAFF.